Listed below are T cell receptor beta chains from one sample, sequenced in a study of shared clonotypes between healthy human individuals. Some clones are missing from TCRdb's copy, which holds only in-frame ones; the method was immunoSEQ multiplex PCR. This sample yields hundreds of thousands of clones, of which over 95% are seen a single time; 0.11% belongs to the top ten. Specimen: naive CD8+ T cells sorted from blood. The source of these receptors is a woman aged 30 to 39 in good health. Both conserved end residues are part of each CDR3. The D gene is left open where the match is weak. Size values are once, few and many counts, or a class for expanded clones, and some rows have none.

D,size,V,J,DNA,CDR3
TRBD2,-,TRBV7-9,TRBJ2-7,TGTGCCAGCAGCGGGGCTGGCGGGAGGGCCCGATCCTCCTACGAGCAGTACTTC,CASSGAGGRARSSYEQYF
-,once,TRBV27,TRBJ2-1,TGTGCCAGCAGTTTCCCCTTGGGTGAGCAGTTCTTC,CASSFPLGEQFF
-,-,TRBV6-5,TRBJ2-1,TGTGCCAGCAGTTACGGAGATGAGCAGTTCTTC,CASSYGDEQFF
-,few,TRBV27,TRBJ2-2,TGTGCCAGCAGTTTAAGGCAGGGGAACACCGGGGAGCTGTTTTTT,CASSLRQGNTGELFF
-,-,TRBV30,TRBJ2-1,TGTGCCTGGAGACTAGGAGGAATAAATGAGCAGTTCTTC,CAWRLGGINEQFF
TRBD1,-,TRBV4-1,TRBJ2-2,TGCGCCAGCAGCCAGTTACAGGGGCCTAACACCGGGGAGCTGTTTTTT,CASSQLQGPNTGELFF
-,-,TRBV27,TRBJ2-7,TGTGCCAGCGGGATAAGAGAATCCTACGAGCAGTACTTC,CASGIRESYEQYF
TRBD1,-,TRBV28,TRBJ1-6,TGTGCCAGCAGTTTTGAGACAGGGGATTCACCCCTCCACTTT,CASSFETGDSPLHF
-,-,TRBV2,TRBJ1-1,TGTGCCAGCAGGGTGCTATCTGAAGCTTTCTTT,CASRVLSEAFF
TRBD1,-,TRBV5-4,TRBJ2-7,TGTGCCAGCAGCCCCGGGACAGGGAACTACGAGCAGTACTTC,CASSPGTGNYEQYF
TRBD1,-,TRBV28,TRBJ2-7,TGTGCCAGCAGTACGGCTTGGGAGGACAGGGACTACGAGCAGTACTTC,CASSTAWEDRDYEQYF
-,-,TRBV7-9,TRBJ1-2,TGTGCCAGCAGCAGCGGACTCGCCCCCGGACTAGATGGCTACACCTTC,CASSSGLAPGLDGYTF
TRBD2,-,TRBV11-1,TRBJ2-1,TGTGCCAGCAGCTCCCGCGGGGGTGACAATGAGCAGTTCTTC,CASSSRGGDNEQFF
-,-,TRBV6-5,TRBJ2-2,TGTGCCAGCAGTTACGGTCTTTACACCGGGGAGCTGTTTTTT,CASSYGLYTGELFF
-,-,TRBV19,TRBJ2-7,TGTGCCAGTAGTATAGAACCGGGGCCCTCCTACGAGCAGTACTTC,CASSIEPGPSYEQYF
-,-,TRBV10-3,TRBJ2-1,TGTGCCATCAGTGGTGGCGATAGCGCGAGCTCCTACAATGAGCAGTTCTTC,CAISGGDSASSYNEQFF
TRBD2,-,TRBV28,TRBJ2-2,TGTGCCAGCATCACTCCCATACGGGAGGGCCTCCCCGGGGAGCTGTTTTTT,CASITPIREGLPGELFF
TRBD1,-,TRBV27,TRBJ2-7,TGTGCCAGCAGTTTAGACAGGGGGTGGTCGCAGTACTTC,CASSLDRGWSQYF
TRBD1,once,TRBV6-5,TRBJ1-2,TGTGCCAGCAGAATTAGGACAGGGGATGGCTACACCTTC,CASRIRTGDGYTF
-,-,TRBV30,TRBJ2-2,TGTGCCTGGAGTCAGGGTAGTTCCTCGGCCGGGGAGCTGTTTTTT,CAWSQGSSSAGELFF
-,-,TRBV6-5,TRBJ2-1,TGTGCCAGCAGCATTAGCGCCGGTGAGCAGTTCTTC,CASSISAGEQFF
-,few,TRBV5-4,TRBJ1-1,TGTGCCAGCAGCCCCCCGGGTGACACTGAAGCTTTCTTT,CASSPPGDTEAFF
-,-,TRBV27,TRBJ2-7,TGTGCCAGCAGTTTTCGGGGTCCCACCTACGAGCAGTACTTC,CASSFRGPTYEQYF
-,-,TRBV13,TRBJ1-2,TGTGCCAGCAGCTTAGAACAGTATGGCTACACCTTC,CASSLEQYGYTF
TRBD2,-,TRBV19,TRBJ2-1,TGTGCCAGTACCGGACTAGCGGAGAGCTCCTACAATGAGCAGTTCTTC,CASTGLAESSYNEQFF
-,few,TRBV28,TRBJ1-1,TGTGCCAGCAGTTGGCATGCCACTGAAGCTTTCTTT,CASSWHATEAFF
-,-,TRBV6-5,TRBJ2-7,TGTGCCAGCAGTTACGGTGGGACCTCCTACGAGCAGTACTTC,CASSYGGTSYEQYF
-,-,TRBV27,TRBJ2-5,TGTGCCAGCAGTTTACAGGGGGGCCCCGGGACCCAGTACTTC,CASSLQGGPGTQYF
TRBD2,-,TRBV29-1,TRBJ2-1,TGCAGCGCCGGGAGGGGTGCTAGCGCCCAAGATGAGCAGTTCTTC,CSAGRGASAQDEQFF
TRBD2,-,TRBV2,TRBJ2-2,TGTGCCAGCAGTGAGCCCCGACTAGCCCCTTTGCCCGGGGAGCTGTTTTTT,CASSEPRLAPLPGELFF
TRBD2,-,TRBV29-1,TRBJ2-1,TGCAGCGTGATAGGCGGGAGGGCCGTCAATGAGCAGTTCTTC,CSVIGGRAVNEQFF
-,-,TRBV5-5,TRBJ2-3,TGTGCCAGCAGCCCCTACACTAGCTATCTAGATACGCAGTATTTT,CASSPYTSYLDTQYF
TRBD2,-,TRBV7-6,TRBJ2-1,TGTGCCAGCAGCTTAGATGCACCCGGACTAGCGTTCGATGAGCAGTTCTTC,CASSLDAPGLAFDEQFF
-,-,TRBV5-4,TRBJ2-7,TGTGCCAGCAGCTCCAGGGGTTCCGCCTACGAGCAGTACTTC,CASSSRGSAYEQYF
-,-,TRBV7-9,TRBJ2-2,TGTGCCAGCACCCCACGCGGCTACTACACCGGGGAGCTGTTTTTT,CASTPRGYYTGELFF
TRBD1,-,TRBV28,TRBJ2-7,TGTGCCAGCAGTCGCACAGAAACAGGGGGCACTGACTACGAGCAGTACTTC,CASSRTETGGTDYEQYF
TRBD1,-,TRBV7-8,TRBJ2-7,TGTGCCAGCAGTTCAGGACAGGGAGCCTCCTACGAGCAGTACTTC,CASSSGQGASYEQYF
TRBD2,-,TRBV28,TRBJ2-3,TGTGCCAGCAGCTATGGGACTAGCGGGGATACGCAGTATTTT,CASSYGTSGDTQYF
-,-,TRBV5-4,TRBJ1-5,TGTGCCAGCAGCTTGGGGATTGGTCAGCCCCAGCATTTT,CASSLGIGQPQHF
TRBD2,-,TRBV27,TRBJ2-1,TGTGCCAGCAGTTTACTAGCGGGAGCGCGATCCTACAATGAGCAGTTCTTC,CASSLLAGARSYNEQFF
TRBD2,-,TRBV15,TRBJ2-1,TGTGCCACCAGCAGAGCTAGCGGGATGTCAGGCTCGGGAAATGAGCAGTTCTTC,CATSRASGMSGSGNEQFF